One sample yielded the 26 T cell receptor beta chains listed below, sequenced in a study of OX40 agonist ivuxolimab in advanced cancers. Clones were read by immunoSEQ multiplex PCR, and TCRdb kept only the in-frame ones, dropping some. The top ten hold 30% to 40% of the sample, which has tens of thousands of clones, roughly 90% seen once. Sequencing was performed on CD4+ or CD8+ T cells sorted from blood, taken in a trial of the OX40 agonist ivuxolimab. These receptors all stem from an adult with an advanced solid tumor such as melanoma, head and neck, liver or kidney cancer.

The V and J genes are TRBV7-2 and TRBJ1-1; D call uncertain. The CDR3 spans 12 residues. Trimming took 2 bases from V and 1 from J, leaving 2 bases between them. Looked up from germline, CDR1 is SGHTA and CDR2 is FQGNSA. The CDR3 nucleotides read TGTGCCAGCAGCTTAACGAACACTGAAGCTTTCTTT. It yields the protein CASSLTNTEAFF.

Regarding this clone: The junction does not match germline at one end; this may be a read error. The chain links TRBV5-1 to TRBJ1-2; D is unresolved. The CDR3 is 14 residues long. Germline CDR1 reads SGHRS; CDR2 reads YFSETQ. The CDR3 region has the DNA TGTGCCAGCAGCAGCGACAAGGGATTCTATGGCTACACCTTC. Protein: CASSSDKGFYGYTF.

This clone was seen only once. The chain couples TRBV7-6 to TRBJ2-7; D not certain. There are 13 residues in the CDR3. Trimming stripped 7 bases from V and 4 bases from J, with 14 bases between. CDR1 SGHVS and CDR2 FNYEAQ come from the germline V gene. In DNA, the CDR3 is TGTGCCAGCACCCCATCCGGTGGGTACGAGCAGTACTTC. Protein: CASTPSGGYEQYF.

The chain joins TRBV28 to TRBJ1-1; a weak D match, TRBD1 (5 bases). V lost 6 bases to trimming and J lost 1 base, with 15 bases between them. Germline V gene data show CDR1 as MDHEN and CDR2 as SYDVKM. The CDR3 covers 15 residues. The CDR3 bases are TGTGCCAGCAGGGGCCCGGGGGTCCAGAACACTGAAGCTTTCTTT. Its protein is CASRGPGVQNTEAFF.

The chain combines TRBV5-6 with TRBJ1-1; TRBD1 might be the D (5 bases). The V gene's germline CDR1 is SGHDT and CDR2 YYEEEE. The CDR3 spans 12 residues. V lost 5 bases and J lost 1, with 6 bases in between. CDR3 sequence (DNA): TGTGCCAGCAGGACAGCGAACACTGAAGCTTTCTTT. It is translated as CASRTANTEAFF.

The table lists this clone with a count of one. The chain is built from TRBV21-1 and TRBJ2-6; the table's D call, TRBD1, has no DNA check behind it. TRBV21-1 constitutes a pseudogene. The CDR3 spans 19 residues. Here the CDR3 reads CASRVQTLTGVGGANVLTF. CDR3 DNA: TGTGCCAGCAGGGTCCAAACTCTCACAGGGGTTGGTGGGGCCAACGTCCTGACTTTC.

The chain couples TRBV5-4 to TRBJ2-1; TRBD1 aligns across 10 bases. This CDR3 region has 17 residues. Germline values: CDR1 SGHNT, CDR2 YYREEE (reference sequence). Trimming removed 1 base from V and 4 bases from J; junction bases left unmatched: 8. CDR3 nucleotide sequence: TGTGCCAGCAGCTTGCCCCAGGGACAGGGGCTTTACAATGAGCAGTTCTTC. This encodes CASSLPQGQGLYNEQFF.

This clone was seen a few times. This chain connects TRBV15 to TRBJ1-2; unclear D gene. Per germline, CDR1 LNHNV and CDR2 YYDKDF (reference sequence). CDR3 length: 13 residues. Trimming stripped 8 bases from V and 0 bases from J, with 10 bases between. The CDR3 coding sequence is TGTGCCACCTCGAAAAGACCTAACTATGGCTACACCTTC. Encoded protein: CATSKRPNYGYTF.

The rearrangement links TRBV7-9 to TRBJ2-5; no clear D. Between the trimmed V and J ends, which lost 5 bases and 4 bases, there was a span of 8 bases. The germline CDR1 and CDR2 sequences are SEHNR and FQNEAQ (reference sequence). The CDR3 runs to 12 residues. The CDR3 nucleotides are TGTGCCAGCAGCATCGAAGGAGAGACCCAGTACTTC. Its translation is CASSIEGETQYF. Full variable domain (rest looked up from reference TRBV7-9 and TRBJ2-5): DTGVSQNPRHKITKRGQNVTFRCDPISEHNRLYWYRQTLGQGPEFLTYFQNEAQLEKSRLLSDRFSAERPKGSFSTLEIQRTEQGDSAMYLCASSIEGETQYFGPGTRLLVL.

This clone appeared once. The rearrangement links TRBV28 to TRBJ2-7; D is possibly TRBD1 (6 bases). V was pared by 3 bases and J by 7 bases, with 16 bases between. Germline lookup yields CDR1 MDHEN and CDR2 SYDVKM. The CDR3 loop spans 14 amino acids. The CDR3 loop reads CASSFTGTLREQYF. In nucleotides, the CDR3 is TGTGCCAGCAGTTTCACAGGGACCCTAAGGGAGCAGTACTTC.

The rearrangement links TRBV19 to TRBJ2-3; D perhaps matches TRBD1 (6 bases). The germline V gene encodes CDR1 LNHDA and CDR2 SQIVND (reference sequence). V gave up 5 bases and J gave up 4 bases, with 7 bases separating them. The CDR3 totals 12 residues. The CDR3 region is CASSWTADTQYF. The CDR3 coding sequence is TGTGCCAGTAGTTGGACAGCAGATACGCAGTATTTT.

V and J are TRBV4-3 and TRBJ2-4; 8 bases are a match to TRBD2. Germline assignment: CDR1 LGHNA and CDR2 YSLEER. V dropped 2 bases and J dropped 6; count of bases not matched to a gene: 6. This CDR3 spans 15 amino acids. DNA of the CDR3: TGCGCCAGCAGCCAATGGAGTCGGGGGGGAAACATTCAGTACTTC. Its translation: CASSQWSRGGNIQYF.

V and J are TRBV28 and TRBJ2-3, with 10 positions matching TRBD2. V gave up 7 bases and J gave up 1 base; unmatched junction bases: 5. This CDR3 is built from 15 residues. Germline CDR1 MDHEN, CDR2 SYDVKM. CDR3: CASKAGTSGTDTQYF. CDR3 coding DNA: TGTGCCAGCAAAGCCGGGACTAGCGGCACAGATACGCAGTATTTT.

V is TRBV6-1 and J is TRBJ2-1, with TRBD2 matching over 10 bases. Germline V gene lookup returns CDR1 MNHNS and CDR2 SASEGT. The V segment lost 1 base and the J segment 8 bases; nucleotides outside the gene matches: 5. The CDR3 has 15 residues. CDR3 region: CASSEVSSGRDEQFF. The CDR3, as DNA: TGTGCCAGCAGTGAAGTGTCTAGCGGGAGAGATGAGCAGTTCTTC.

This chain connects TRBV11-2 to TRBJ2-1; 8 bases match TRBD2. Germline-derived CDR1 and CDR2 are SGHAT and FQNNGV. Losses at the gene ends were 1 base for V and 6 bases for J; bases not matched to a gene: 8. This CDR3 contains 16 residues. The CDR3 spells CASSLGPLAGFNEQFF. The CDR3 region has the DNA TGTGCCAGCAGCTTAGGTCCCCTAGCGGGTTTCAATGAGCAGTTCTTC.

The chain couples TRBV5-6 to TRBJ2-3, with a possible D match to TRBD1 (6 bases). The germline V and J ends were trimmed by 6 bases and 3 bases, with 20 bases remaining between them. The V gene's germline CDR1 is SGHDT and CDR2 YYEEEE. This CDR3 spans 16 amino acids. In nucleotides, the CDR3 is TGTGCCAGCAATTACAGGGAGTCGGTGTGGACAGATACGCAGTATTTT. Protein sequence: CASNYRESVWTDTQYF.

This clone was seen once. This chain connects TRBV6-5 to TRBJ2-1; D gene unclear. The CDR3 sequence is 13 residues long. V was cut by 0 bases and J by 4 bases, with 4 bases left in between. Germline CDR1 and CDR2: MNHEY and SVGAGI. CDR3: CASSYSGYNEQFF. CDR3 nucleotide sequence: TGTGCCAGCAGTTACTCCGGATACAATGAGCAGTTCTTC.

This chain uses TRBV11-2 with TRBJ1-5; 7 bases are shared with TRBD1. The CDR3 runs 16 residues. V was clipped by 1 base and J by 2 bases; unmatched bases: 5. CDR1 is SGHAT, CDR2 FQNNGV, per germline. The CDR3 loop reads CASSLGPGGGNQPQHF. Written as DNA, the CDR3 is TGTGCCAGCAGCTTAGGGCCAGGGGGAGGCAATCAGCCCCAGCATTTT.

The chain combines TRBV28 with TRBJ1-2; TRBD1 might be the D (6 bases). Deletions cut 5 bases from V and 5 bases from J, with 18 bases between. Germline V gives CDR1 MDHEN, CDR2 SYDVKM. CDR3 length: 15 amino acids. CDR3 region: CASSLRTVWEYGYTF. Here the CDR3 DNA reads TGTGCCAGCAGTCTCCGGACAGTTTGGGAGTATGGCTACACCTTC.

The CDR3 DNA reads TGTGCCAGCCGCCCGGGACAGGTAGTCCACGAGCAGTACTTC. This codes for CASRPGQVVHEQYF. V usage is TRBV27 and J usage is TRBJ2-7; TRBD1 matches at 8 bases. Looked up from germline, CDR1 is MNHEY and CDR2 is SMNVEV (reference sequence). The CDR3 is 14 residues long. V lost 8 bases and J lost 5; bases outside the gene matches: 11.

The J gene is TRBJ1-5, the V gene TRBV15; tentatively, D is TRBD1 (5 bases). V was pared by 0 bases and J by 3 bases, with 9 bases between. The CDR3 extends over 15 amino acids. The germline CDR1 and CDR2 sequences are LNHNV and YYDKDF (reference sequence). In DNA, the CDR3 is TGTGCCACCAGCAGAGAGGCAGGGCTCAATCAGCCCCAGCATTTT. This encodes CATSREAGLNQPQHF. Variable domain in full (rest from reference TRBV15 and TRBJ1-5): DAMVIQNPRYQVTQFGKPVTLSCSQTLNHNVMYWYQQKSSQAPKLLFHYYDKDFNNEADTPDNFQSRRPNTSFCFLDIRSPGLGDTAMYLCATSREAGLNQPQHFGDGTRLSIL.

The sample holds one count of this clone. This chain joins TRBV7-9 and TRBJ2-7; 7 nucleotides line up with TRBD1. This CDR3 is 15 amino acids long. Germline values: CDR1 SEHNR, CDR2 FQNEAQ (reference sequence). V lost 4 bases and J lost 4; bases outside the gene matches: 10. CDR3 sequence reads: CASSSRQGSPYEQYF. CDR3 in DNA: TGTGCCAGCAGCTCAAGACAGGGCTCCCCTTACGAGCAGTACTTC.

This chain joins TRBV10-2 and TRBJ2-1; D unresolved. Trimming removed 8 bases from V and 0 bases from J, with 8 bases in between. Germline CDR1 reads WSHSY; CDR2 reads SAAADI. CDR3 size: 13 residues. CDR3 DNA: TGCGCCAGCTTTCCAAGCTCCTACAATGAGCAGTTCTTC. Residues: CASFPSSYNEQFF.

This rearrangement joins TRBV7-6 to TRBJ2-3; weak D call: TRBD1 (5 bases). The CDR3 length is 20 residues. Trimming left V 5 bases short and J 4 bases short, with 31 bases between. The germline V gene encodes CDR1 SGHVS and CDR2 FNYEAQ. Here the CDR3 reads CASSLRGNGHRPSGADTQYF. For the CDR3, the DNA is TGTGCCAGCAGCCTAAGGGGTAACGGGCACCGGCCGAGTGGGGCAGATACGCAGTATTTT. The whole variable domain, remainder taken from reference TRBV7-6 and TRBJ2-3, is GAGVSQSPRYKVTKRGQDVALRCDPISGHVSLYWYRQALGQGPEFLTYFNYEAQQDKSGLPNDRFSAERPEGSISTLTIQRTEQRDSAMYRCASSLRGNGHRPSGADTQYFGPGTRLTVL.

The rearrangement links TRBV6-1 to TRBJ2-2; 12 bases are shared with TRBD2. The CDR3 runs 17 residues. With V trimmed by 3 bases and J by 4 bases, 6 bases remained unmatched. The germline V gene has CDR1 MNHNS and CDR2 SASEGT. The CDR3 reads CASSELAGGPGTGELFF. The CDR3 nucleotides read TGTGCCAGCAGTGAGCTAGCGGGAGGGCCGGGCACCGGGGAGCTGTTTTTT.

The CDR3 nucleotides read TGTGCCAGCACCAAGACGACAGGGGGCTACACTGAAGCTTTCTTT. Translating it yields CASTKTTGGYTEAFF. This chain connects TRBV19 to TRBJ1-1; 10 bases match TRBD1. Germline lookup yields CDR1 LNHDA and CDR2 SQIVND (reference sequence). Unmatched junction bases numbered 10, after V lost 9 bases and J lost 3 bases. This CDR3 region has 15 residues.